The 27 T cell receptor beta chains below all came from one sample that was sequenced in a study of vaccination effects on CD4 cells after COVID-19. The antigens these receptors bind are not known. Clones were read by immunoSEQ multiplex PCR, and TCRdb kept only the in-frame ones, dropping some. Here the sample spans 20,000 to 25,000 clones, 65% to 85% being singletons. Antigen-specific CD4+ T cell clonotypes were called by their expansion after viral peptide-pool culture in ViraFEST. Subsequent to roughly 9 days of culture, CD4+ T cells were isolated. The material was CD4+ T cells from PBMCs cultured with HCoV-229E spike peptides, obtained before COVID-19 vaccination. Source of these receptors: a human donor who received a COVID-19 vaccine.

As DNA, the CDR3 is TGTGCCAGTAGTATTTGGGGTCAGGGCACTGAAGCTTTCTTT. This codes for CASSIWGQGTEAFF. V and J are TRBV19 and TRBJ1-1, with D maybe TRBD1 (5 bases). Germline V gene data show CDR1 as LNHDA and CDR2 as SQIVND (reference sequence). The CDR3 has 14 amino acids. Trimming took off 3 bases at V and 4 bases at J, with 12 bases between the two ends.

This chain uses TRBV10-3 with TRBJ1-1; weak D call: TRBD1 (6 bases). The V and J ends lost 4 bases and 8 bases respectively, with 14 bases between them. The CDR3 covers 13 residues. The germline gives CDR1 ENHRY, CDR2 SYGVKD. The CDR3 DNA is TGTGCCATCAGTGCGATGGGACAAAACGAAGCTTTCTTT. This sequence encodes CAISAMGQNEAFF.

The chain recombines TRBV6-5 with TRBJ1-1; D gene ambiguous. Germline-derived CDR1 and CDR2 are MNHEY and SVGAGI. V dropped 5 bases and J dropped 5 bases, with 12 bases sitting between them. The CDR3 totals 13 residues. CDR3 sequence reads: CASSHLGGTEAFF. CDR3 in DNA: TGTGCCAGCAGTCACCTAGGCGGGACTGAAGCTTTCTTT.

This rearrangement joins TRBV6-5 to TRBJ2-1; 8 bases agree with TRBD2. The V and J ends lost 6 bases and 3 bases, in that order; junction bases with no gene match: 4. Germline CDR1 MNHEY, CDR2 SVGAGI. The length of the CDR3 is 14 residues. CDR3 DNA: TGTGCCAGCAGAGCGGGAGTAGGCTACAATGAGCAGTTCTTC. Encoded protein: CASRAGVGYNEQFF.

The sample holds one count of this clone. The chain couples TRBV27 to TRBJ1-1; 8 bases match TRBD1. CDR3 length: 14 residues. V shed 5 bases and J 2 bases; nucleotides not matched to a gene: 4. Germline V CDR1 and CDR2: MNHEY, SMNVEV (reference sequence). CDR3 residues: CASSQDRGNTEAFF. CDR3 DNA: TGTGCCAGCAGTCAAGACAGGGGCAACACTGAAGCTTTCTTT.

The V gene is TRBV29-1, the J gene TRBJ1-1; no clear D gene. V lost 5 bases and J 0 bases, leaving 16 bases between the germline ends. The CDR3 runs to 15 residues. Germline values: CDR1 SQVTM, CDR2 ANQGSEA. The CDR3, as DNA: TGCAGCGTTAAGGGAAGTAGGGATCTGAACACTGAAGCTTTCTTT. Translating gives CSVKGSRDLNTEAFF.

There are a few counts of this clone. The J gene is TRBJ2-7, the V gene TRBV7-9, with unresolved D. Germline V gene data show CDR1 as SEHNR and CDR2 as FQNEAQ (reference sequence). There are 13 residues in the CDR3. Trimming shortened V by 6 bases and J by 6 bases, and 15 bases separated the two germline ends. This chain's CDR3 is CASSITHGPEQYF. CDR3 in DNA: TGTGCCAGCAGTATAACGCATGGTCCCGAGCAGTACTTC. Full variable domain (outside the CDR3, taken from reference TRBV7-9 and TRBJ2-7): DTGVSQNPRHKITKRGQNVTFRCDPISEHNRLYWYRQTLGQGPEFLTYFQNEAQLEKSRLLSDRFSAERPKGSFSTLEIQRTEQGDSAMYLCASSITHGPEQYFGPGTRLTVT.

The chain has TRBV6-1 and TRBJ2-3; 7 bases agree with TRBD1. V lost 1 base, J lost 2 bases, and 6 bases stayed unmatched. The CDR3 has 16 amino acids. CDR1 and CDR2 from the germline V gene are MNHNS and SASEGT. This chain's CDR3 is CASSEVYRGDTDTQYF. The CDR3 DNA follows: TGTGCCAGCAGTGAAGTCTACAGGGGTGACACAGATACGCAGTATTTT.

The chain combines TRBV5-8 with TRBJ2-1; no definite D call. Trimming took off 4 bases at V and 3 bases at J, with 11 bases between the two ends. The CDR3 covers 14 residues. CDR1 SGHTS and CDR2 YDEGEE come from the germline V gene. The CDR3 region is CASSPNGVYNEQFF. In DNA, the CDR3 is TGTGCCAGCAGCCCTAACGGCGTCTACAATGAGCAGTTCTTC.

This rearrangement joins TRBV15 to TRBJ2-7; D is uncertain. V lost 6 bases to trimming and J lost 5 bases, with 20 bases between them. Germline values: CDR1 LNHNV, CDR2 YYDKDF (reference sequence). The CDR3 spans 15 residues. In nucleotides, the CDR3 is TGTGCCACCAGAGCCTCGGATGAGAAAACCCACGAGCAGTACTTC. Its protein is CATRASDEKTHEQYF.

The chain couples TRBV27 to TRBJ2-5; D is unresolved. Deletions cut 2 bases from V and 7 bases from J, with 11 bases between. The germline V gene encodes CDR1 MNHEY and CDR2 SMNVEV (reference sequence). The CDR3 consists of 13 residues. Written as DNA, the CDR3 is TGTGCCAGCAGTTTAGAGGCCCACAGGACCCAGTACTTC. As protein: CASSLEAHRTQYF.

This clone showed up just a few times. The gene calls are TRBV7-9 and TRBJ1-1; 7 nucleotides line up with TRBD1. This CDR3 is built from 15 residues. The germline gives CDR1 SEHNR, CDR2 FQNEAQ (reference sequence). Trimming cost V 2 bases and J 0 bases; bases outside gene matches: 3. The CDR3 nucleotides are TGTGCCAGCAGCTTATATACAGGGGTGAACACTGAAGCTTTCTTT. Protein product: CASSLYTGVNTEAFF.

The chain combines TRBV11-2 with TRBJ2-1, with unresolved D. Germline V CDR1 and CDR2: SGHAT, FQNNGV. The length of the CDR3 is 13 residues. V lost 10 bases and J lost 4, with 14 bases in between. This CDR3 reads CATKLGTYNEQFF. The DNA for the CDR3 is TGTGCCACCAAGCTGGGCACTTACAATGAGCAGTTCTTC.

A remark on this clone: This same CDR3 is encoded by further DNA sequences in the sample. The V call is TRBV3-1 (or the pseudogene TRBV3-2), the J call TRBJ2-3, with 7 bases aligning to TRBD2. V lost 3 bases to trimming and J lost 6 bases; unmatched junction nucleotides: 3. From germline, CDR1 is LGHDT and CDR2 YNNKEL (reference sequence). The CDR3 has 13 amino acids. CDR3 bases: TGTGCCAGCAGCCAGCGCGGGAGTGATACGCAGTATTTT. Protein sequence: CASSQRGSDTQYF.

V gene TRBV5-1 combines with J gene TRBJ1-6, with a tentative D call TRBD1 (5 bases). The CDR3 consists of 14 residues. Trimming removed 3 bases from V and 10 bases from J, with 14 bases in between. CDR1 and CDR2 (germline): SGHRS, YFSETQ. The CDR3 loop is CASSWGDGRSPLHF. The CDR3, as DNA: TGCGCCAGCAGCTGGGGGGACGGACGCTCACCCCTCCACTTT. Filled out from reference TRBV5-1 and TRBJ1-6, the complete variable domain reads KAGVTQTPRYLIKTRGQQVTLSCSPISGHRSVSWYQQTPGQGLQFLFEYFSETQRNKGNFPGRFSGRQFSNSRSEMNVSTLELGDSALYLCASSWGDGRSPLHFGNGTRLTVT.

The chain employs TRBV19 and TRBJ1-3; D gene ambiguous. Germline CDR1 reads LNHDA; CDR2 reads SQIVND (reference sequence). The CDR3 runs 16 residues. The V end was cut by 4 bases, the J end by 0 bases, with 13 bases between. The chain's CDR3 is CASSSEDGYSGNTIYF. The CDR3 DNA follows: TGTGCCAGTAGTAGTGAAGACGGATACTCTGGAAACACCATATATTTT.

The gene calls are TRBV4-2 and TRBJ2-1; D tentatively fits TRBD1 or TRBD2 (6 bases each). Germline-derived CDR1 and CDR2 are LGHNA and YNFKEQ. The length of the CDR3 is 15 residues. V gave up 4 bases and J gave up 9 bases, with 19 bases separating them. The CDR3, as DNA: TGTGCCAGCAGCCGGGTTGGGGTGGGGGGCGGTGAGCAGTTCTTC. This translates into CASSRVGVGGGEQFF.

The chain combines TRBV5-6 with TRBJ2-7; D remains unclear. This CDR3 region has 15 residues. Germline loops: CDR1 SGHDT, CDR2 YYEEEE. V lost 0 bases and J lost 3, with 13 bases in between. The CDR3 reads CASSLGGSNFYEQYF. The CDR3 coding sequence is TGTGCCAGCAGCTTGGGGGGTTCGAATTTCTACGAGCAGTACTTC.

The CDR3 protein is CASSEEGPVNQPQHF. As DNA, the CDR3 is TGTGCCAGTAGCGAGGAGGGGCCGGTCAATCAGCCCCAGCATTTT. The chain uses TRBV19 and TRBJ1-5, with D perhaps TRBD1 (5 bases). The CDR3 sequence is 15 residues long. The ends were cut back, 6 bases at V and 3 bases at J, with 15 bases in the middle. Looked up from germline, CDR1 is LNHDA and CDR2 is SQIVND (reference sequence).

The chain couples TRBV5-6 to TRBJ2-1, with 12 bases lining up with TRBD2. CDR1 is SGHDT, CDR2 YYEEEE, per germline. V trimming: 1 base; J trimming: 15 bases; junction bases outside the gene matches: 8. The CDR3 covers 14 residues. The CDR3, as DNA: TGTGCCAGCAGCTTGCCGACTAGCGGGAGTCGGCCGTTCTTC. Protein product: CASSLPTSGSRPFF.

The chain recombines TRBV28 with TRBJ2-7, with D unclear. Looked up from germline, CDR1 is MDHEN and CDR2 is SYDVKM. The V end lost 7 bases, the J end lost 0 bases, and 7 bases lay between the germline ends. CDR3 length: 12 residues. The CDR3 region is CASTGSSYEQYF. As DNA, the CDR3 is TGTGCCAGCACAGGAAGCTCCTACGAGCAGTACTTC. Full variable domain (outside the CDR3, taken from reference TRBV28 and TRBJ2-7): DVKVTQSSRYLVKRTGEKVFLECVQDMDHENMFWYRQDPGLGLRLIYFSYDVKMKEKGDIPEGYSVSREKKERFSLILESASTNQTSMYLCASTGSSYEQYFGPGTRLTVT.

The J gene is TRBJ2-7, the V gene TRBV20-1; no firm D call. Trimming removed 3 bases at V and 5 bases at J, with 8 bases between. Germline CDR1 is DFQATT and CDR2 is SNEGSKA (reference sequence). The CDR3 contains 11 residues. This CDR3 reads CSARAVNEQYF. DNA for the CDR3: TGCAGTGCTAGGGCGGTGAACGAGCAGTACTTC.

V is TRBV6-5 and J is TRBJ1-5; D is undetermined. Per the germline V gene, CDR1 is MNHEY and CDR2 is SVGAGI. The V end lost 0 bases, the J end lost 7 bases, and 16 bases lay between the germline ends. The CDR3 runs to 16 residues. The CDR3 here is CASSYSGNSLGQPQHF. The CDR3 DNA is TGTGCCAGCAGTTACTCGGGCAACTCCCTGGGACAGCCCCAGCATTTT.

The chain employs TRBV7-9 and TRBJ2-3, with D hard to call. The CDR3 is 13 amino acids. Germline V gene lookup returns CDR1 SEHNR and CDR2 FQNEAQ (reference sequence). Trimming shortened V by 6 bases and J by 8 bases, and 15 bases separated the two germline ends. The DNA of the CDR3 is TGTGCCAGCAGGCCTAGTTCGGGTGGTACGCAGTATTTT. This codes for CASRPSSGGTQYF.

The V and J genes are TRBV7-2 and TRBJ2-7; D might be TRBD1 (6 bases). V lost 4 bases, J lost 4 bases, and 14 bases lay in between. CDR3 size: 14 residues. Germline CDR1 and CDR2: SGHTA and FQGNSA. CDR3 in amino acids: CASSYTDRRYEQYF. The CDR3 DNA sequence: TGTGCCAGCAGCTACACCGACAGGCGGTACGAGCAGTACTTC.

This rearrangement joins TRBV6-5 to TRBJ1-4; D may be TRBD1 (6 bases). In germline, CDR1 is MNHEY, CDR2 SVGAGI. This CDR3 contains 16 residues. V dropped 0 bases and J dropped 6 bases, with 14 bases sitting between them. The CDR3 sequence: CASSYSTTGEYEKLFF. The CDR3 bases are TGTGCCAGCAGTTACTCTACGACAGGAGAGTATGAAAAACTGTTTTTT.

The chain employs TRBV6-6 and TRBJ2-2, with D unresolved. Per germline, CDR1 MNHNY and CDR2 SVGAGI (reference sequence). This CDR3 is 14 amino acids long. Deletions cut 6 bases from V and 4 bases from J, with 12 bases between. CDR3 loop: CASRFAEPTGELFF. DNA for the CDR3: TGTGCCAGCAGATTCGCCGAGCCCACCGGGGAGCTGTTTTTT.